The rows below give T cell receptor beta chains drawn from one sample of a study of patients and donors after allogeneic stem cell transplantation. MiXCR, applied by TCRdb to the RT-PCR reads, yields one record per CDR3 protein. This table has hundreds of thousands of distinct CDR3 sequences, around 16% appearing once. The specimen was blood, either unsorted or a sorted T cell fraction (not recorded which). All receptors derive from a human donor who was either an allogeneic HSCT recipient or a stem cell or donor lymphocyte infusion donor (not recorded which). It is not recorded whose cells these are; they may come from a transplant donor. CDR3s include the opening cysteine and the closing phenylalanine or tryptophan. The D gene is left open where the match is weak. Expanded clones are given a class, and other clones once, few, many or no size at all.

CDR3 protein	CDR3 DNA	D gene	V gene	J gene	clone size
CASSLGTDSTGELFF	TGTGCCAGCAGCCTCGGGACAGACTCCACCGGGGAGCTGTTTTTT	TRBD1	TRBV7-9	TRBJ2-2	.
CATSRAVEFETQYF	TGTGCCACCAGCAGAGCCGTTGAATTTGAGACCCAGTACTTC	.	TRBV15	TRBJ2-5	few
CASTPRLAGSAGELFF	TGTGCCAGCACCCCGAGACTAGCGGGGAGTGCCGGGGAGCTGTTTTTT	TRBD2	TRBV10-3	TRBJ2-2	few
CASSRNYGEQYF	TGTGCCAGCAGCCGCAACTATGGCGAGCAGTACTTC	.	TRBV3-1	TRBJ2-7	few
CSAREGLSYEQYF	TGCAGTGCTAGAGAAGGGCTAAGTTACGAGCAGTACTTC	.	TRBV20-1	TRBJ2-7	many
CASRKGYNEQFF	TGTGCCAGCAGAAAGGGCTACAATGAGCAGTTCTTC	.	TRBV6-1	TRBJ2-1	few
CASSYVAEGNTEAFF	TGTGCCAGCAGTTACGTCGCAGAGGGGAACACTGAAGCTTTCTTT	.	TRBV6-5	TRBJ1-1	few
CASSAPGVYEQYF	TGTGCCAGCAGTGCTCCCGGCGTCTACGAGCAGTACTTC	.	TRBV12-3/TRBV12-4	TRBJ2-7	few
CATSRPPGGAGGRENIQYF	TGTGCCACCAGCAGACCCCCCGGCGGAGCGGGCGGTAGAGAAAACATTCAGTACTTC	.	TRBV15	TRBJ2-4	few
CATTGGSYNSPLHF	TGTGCCACCACGGGGGGCTCCTATAATTCACCCCTCCACTTT	.	TRBV12-3/TRBV12-4	TRBJ1-6	.
CASSQGEHTEAFF	TGCGCCAGCAGCCAAGGAGAGCACACTGAAGCTTTCTTT	.	TRBV4-1	TRBJ1-1	many